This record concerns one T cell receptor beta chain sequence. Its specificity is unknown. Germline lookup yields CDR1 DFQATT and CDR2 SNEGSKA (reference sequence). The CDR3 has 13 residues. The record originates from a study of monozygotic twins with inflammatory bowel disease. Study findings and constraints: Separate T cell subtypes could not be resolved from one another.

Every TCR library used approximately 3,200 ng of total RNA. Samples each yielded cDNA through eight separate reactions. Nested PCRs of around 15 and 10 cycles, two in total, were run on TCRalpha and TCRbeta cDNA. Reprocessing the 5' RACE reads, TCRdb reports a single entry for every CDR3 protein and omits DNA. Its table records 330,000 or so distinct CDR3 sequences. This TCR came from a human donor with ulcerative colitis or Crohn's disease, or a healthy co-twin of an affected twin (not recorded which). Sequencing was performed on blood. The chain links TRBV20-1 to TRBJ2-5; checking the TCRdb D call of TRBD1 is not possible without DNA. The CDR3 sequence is CSASRTGAETQYF.